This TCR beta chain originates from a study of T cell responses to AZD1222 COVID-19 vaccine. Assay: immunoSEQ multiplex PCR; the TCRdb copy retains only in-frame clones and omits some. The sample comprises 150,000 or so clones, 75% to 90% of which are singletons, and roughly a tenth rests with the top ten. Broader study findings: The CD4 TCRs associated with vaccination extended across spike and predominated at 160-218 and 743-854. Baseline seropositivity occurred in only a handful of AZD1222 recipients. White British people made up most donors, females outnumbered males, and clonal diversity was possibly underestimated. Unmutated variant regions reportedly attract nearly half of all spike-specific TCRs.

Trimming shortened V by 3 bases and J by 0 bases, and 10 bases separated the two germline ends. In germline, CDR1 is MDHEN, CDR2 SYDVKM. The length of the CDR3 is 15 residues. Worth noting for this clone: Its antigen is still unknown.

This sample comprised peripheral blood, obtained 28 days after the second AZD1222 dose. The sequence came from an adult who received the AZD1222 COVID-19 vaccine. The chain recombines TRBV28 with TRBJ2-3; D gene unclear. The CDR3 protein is CASSLSSSSTDTQYF. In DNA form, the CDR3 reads TGTGCCAGCAGTTTGTCGAGCTCTAGCACAGATACGCAGTATTTT.